A selection of T cell receptor beta chains follows, all from one sample in a study of T cell responses to AZD1222 COVID-19 vaccine. Produced via immunoSEQ multiplex PCR; TCRdb's table is partial and in-frame only. The table shows 84,000 or so clones, with approximately 90% occurring only once. The material was peripheral blood, obtained 28 days after the second AZD1222 dose. All receptors derive from an adult who received the AZD1222 COVID-19 vaccine. Each CDR3 is given with its conserved first and last residue.

v_call | cdr3_aa
TRBV7-8 | CASSFTGELFF
TRBV4-2 | CASSQTGTSGIPEYF
TRBV5-6 | CASSSSGLVDEQFF
TRBV21-1 | CAPMGRVEQPQHF
TRBV7-9 | CASSPRPAESYEQYF
TRBV5-1 | CASSLDSDSNQPQHF
TRBV5-1 | CASSLASGSNQPQHF
TRBV7-3 | CASSLGPSNTEAFF
TRBV5-4 | CASSLGQGRTEGGYTF
TRBV7-2 | CASSLVSANTGELFF
TRBV4-2 | CASSQVPRGVSETQYF
TRBV3-1/TRBV3-2 | CASSRNQETQYF
TRBV5-4 | CASSQPGQTTRSSYNEQFF
TRBV7-4 | CASSFYGGGGGNQPQHF
TRBV30 | CAWKRTGIEKLFF
TRBV9 | CASSVNGGAPLTYGYTF
TRBV3-1/TRBV3-2 | CASSQEDRAYEQYF
TRBV28 | CASSRGGWGTGGYGYTF
TRBV7-2 | CASSKDRGFAYEQYF
TRBV9 | CASSPRQSGTEAFF
TRBV27 | CASSSVSGRRGGTEAFF
TRBV6-5 | CASRQTGGGVEKLFF
TRBV5-1 | CASFRGAGTGELFF
TRBV6-1 | CASSEKSVDNEQFF
TRBV29-1 | CSVPDRGLEKRRNTIYF
TRBV4-2 | CASSQARGTGNTIYF
TRBV6-1 | CASSDDNEQFF
TRBV11-2 | CASSTWTGGNTEAFF
TRBV5-6 | CASSLVQPTDTQYF
TRBV7-6 | CASSFTSGGSYEQYF
TRBV11-3 | CASSPSGVGNEQFF
TRBV2 | CASRGTGTGIASNQPQHF